The rows below give T cell receptor beta chains drawn from one sample of a study of memory CD4+ T cells and cytomegalovirus serostatus. TCRdb's table, derived via immunoSEQ multiplex PCR, lists solely in-frame clones and lacks some. The table lists 45,000 to 50,000 clones, under 80% of them singletons. The sample was memory CD4+ T cells from blood. Every receptor here comes from an adult in good health and CMV-seronegative. Each CDR3 is given with its conserved first and last residue. The D gene is left open where the match is weak. Rows may omit the clone size; those that give it use once, few, many or a size class.

size: NA; V: TRBV5-4; J: TRBJ2-3; D: TRBD2; DNA: TGTGCCAGCAGCTTGGCTGGTAGCGGGGGCACAGATACGCAGTATTTT; CDR3: CASSLAGSGGTDTQYF
size: NA; V: TRBV21-1; J: TRBJ1-1; D: NA; DNA: TGTGCCAGCTACACTTTGAGGAGCCCGAACACTGAAGCTTTCTTT; CDR3: CASYTLRSPNTEAFF
size: NA; V: TRBV6-1; J: TRBJ1-1; D: NA; DNA: TGTGCCAGCAGTGAACTCCGGGACACCGGAGCTTTCTTT; CDR3: CASSELRDTGAFF
size: once; V: TRBV14; J: TRBJ2-7; D: NA; DNA: TGTGCCAGCAGCCAAGGGACAGAATACGAGCAGTACTTC; CDR3: CASSQGTEYEQYF
size: NA; V: TRBV7-3; J: TRBJ2-3; D: NA; DNA: TGTGCCAGCAGCCCCGGCGAGGGCCGAGACACAGATACGCAGTATTTT; CDR3: CASSPGEGRDTDTQYF
size: NA; V: TRBV7-9; J: TRBJ2-5; D: TRBD2; DNA: TGTGCCAGCGGCGGGAGGGAAGGACAAGAGACCCAGTACTTC; CDR3: CASGGREGQETQYF
size: once; V: TRBV19; J: TRBJ1-4; D: NA; DNA: TGTGCCAGTAGTATTTCAGGGACTAATGAAAAACTGTTTTTT; CDR3: CASSISGTNEKLFF
size: NA; V: TRBV7-9; J: TRBJ2-7; D: NA; DNA: TGTGCCAGCAGCTTCAACGTAGGGGCCCTGGGCGAGCAGTACTTC; CDR3: CASSFNVGALGEQYF
size: NA; V: TRBV2; J: TRBJ1-6; D: TRBD1; DNA: TGTGCCAGCAGTGAAGGGCCAGGGGGCTCACCCCTCCACTTT; CDR3: CASSEGPGGSPLHF
size: NA; V: TRBV7-8; J: TRBJ1-1; D: NA; DNA: TGTGCCAGCAGCTTAATGGGGGGAGGGCCTCCTGAAGCTTTCTTT; CDR3: CASSLMGGGPPEAFF
size: NA; V: TRBV7-2; J: TRBJ1-3; D: TRBD1; DNA: TGTGCCAGCAGCTCCCAACAGGGGGCCGGAAACACCATATATTTT; CDR3: CASSSQQGAGNTIYF
size: few; V: TRBV5-8; J: TRBJ2-2; D: TRBD1; DNA: TGTGCCAGCAGCCGGACAGGGGGACGCACCGGGGAGCTGTTTTTT; CDR3: CASSRTGGRTGELFF
size: NA; V: TRBV2; J: TRBJ1-1; D: NA; DNA: TGTGCCAGCAGTGCGGGGACCTTGAACACTGAAGCTTTCTTT; CDR3: CASSAGTLNTEAFF
size: NA; V: TRBV4-2; J: TRBJ2-7; D: NA; DNA: TGTGCCAGCAGCCAAGAGGTTAGCAGGAACCATCCTATCTACGAGCAGTACTTC; CDR3: CASSQEVSRNHPIYEQYF
size: NA; V: TRBV5-6; J: TRBJ1-6; D: TRBD1; DNA: TGTGCCAGCAGCTTTCCCGGGACAGGGAATTCACCCCTCCACTTT; CDR3: CASSFPGTGNSPLHF
size: NA; V: TRBV13; J: TRBJ2-5; D: NA; DNA: TGTGCCAGCAGCTCGGACAGCAAAGAGACCCAGTACTTC; CDR3: CASSSDSKETQYF